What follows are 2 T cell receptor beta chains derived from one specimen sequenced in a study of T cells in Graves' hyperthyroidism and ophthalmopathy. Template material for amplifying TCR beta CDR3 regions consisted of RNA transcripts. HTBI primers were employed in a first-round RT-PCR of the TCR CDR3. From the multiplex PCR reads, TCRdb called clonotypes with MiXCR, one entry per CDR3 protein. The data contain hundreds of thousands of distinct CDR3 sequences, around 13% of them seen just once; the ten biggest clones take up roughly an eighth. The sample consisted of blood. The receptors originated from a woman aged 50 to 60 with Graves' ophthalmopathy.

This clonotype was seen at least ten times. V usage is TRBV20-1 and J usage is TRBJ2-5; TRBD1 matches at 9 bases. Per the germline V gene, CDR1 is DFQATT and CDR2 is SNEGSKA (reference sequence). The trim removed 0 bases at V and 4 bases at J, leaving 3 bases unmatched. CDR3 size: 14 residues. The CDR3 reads CSAREGDRAETQYF. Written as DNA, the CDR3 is TGCAGTGCTAGAGAAGGGGACAGGGCAGAGACCCAGTACTTC.

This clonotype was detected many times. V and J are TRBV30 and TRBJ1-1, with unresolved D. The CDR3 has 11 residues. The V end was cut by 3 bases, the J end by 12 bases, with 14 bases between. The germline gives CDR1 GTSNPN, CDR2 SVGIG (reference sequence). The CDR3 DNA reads TGTGCCTGGAGGGGTCCTAATTGGACTTTCTTT. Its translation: CAWRGPNWTFF.